This TCR beta chain was observed in a study of blood T cell repertoires in COVID-19. The wider study: COVID-19 samples from acute and convalescent phases originated in the United States, Italy and Spain. In each case, the material was cDNA or gDNA derived from T cells, B-cell-depleted T cells, or PBMCs.

In the original workflow: The authors estimated nucleated cell counts from reference gene primer amplification. Some clones are missing from TCRdb's copy, which holds only in-frame ones; the method was immunoSEQ multiplex PCR. From that table come the V and J calls and clone size; the DNA was used to work out D and trimming. Among under 90,000 clones, more than 70% were seen once, and the ten largest hold roughly 2.7%. The clonotype originates from a man between 70 and 80 years old with active or convalescent COVID-19. The specimen sequenced was peripheral blood.

The CDR3 DNA follows: TGTGCCAGCAGCCAAGATACGGGAGTGGGGACCCAGTACTTC. Residues: CASSQDTGVGTQYF. The chain combines TRBV3-1 (or the pseudogene TRBV3-2) with TRBJ2-5; maybe TRBD2 (6 bases). Trimming removed 0 bases at V and 7 bases at J, with 12 bases between. In germline, CDR1 is LGHDT, CDR2 YNNKEL (reference sequence). This CDR3 comprises 14 residues.